The rows below give T cell receptor beta chains drawn from one sample of a study of blood T cell repertoires in COVID-19. The assay was immunoSEQ multiplex PCR, and TCRdb's table has in-frame clones only and misses some. Among 65,000 to 75,000 clones listed, 86% were seen once. Sequenced input: peripheral blood. The receptor source for this set is a man aged 50 to 60 with active COVID-19. The conserved cysteine and the conserved F or W are not part of the CDR3 here. Clone size appears in some rows only: once, few, many, or a class for an expanded clone.

cdr3_length: 11; j_call: TRBJ1-2; v_call: TRBV19; clone_size: once; cdr3_aa: ASTPGGSGGYT
cdr3_length: 12; j_call: TRBJ2-4; v_call: TRBV2; clone_size: -; cdr3_aa: ASSESGSKNIQY
cdr3_length: 11; j_call: TRBJ1-5; v_call: TRBV2; clone_size: -; cdr3_aa: ASIINSNQPQH
cdr3_length: 13; j_call: TRBJ2-1; v_call: TRBV2; clone_size: -; cdr3_aa: ASSLSRGSYNEQF
cdr3_length: 11; j_call: TRBJ2-3; v_call: TRBV13; clone_size: -; cdr3_aa: ASSPDSGWAQY
cdr3_length: 13; j_call: TRBJ2-3; v_call: TRBV5-1; clone_size: -; cdr3_aa: ASTQLAGGTDTQY
cdr3_length: 18; j_call: TRBJ2-5; v_call: TRBV3-1/TRBV3-2; clone_size: -; cdr3_aa: AHRRGRHLDRMGYQETQY
cdr3_length: 13; j_call: TRBJ1-4; v_call: TRBV7-8; clone_size: -; cdr3_aa: ASSLAEGAREKLF
cdr3_length: 12; j_call: TRBJ2-1; v_call: TRBV27; clone_size: -; cdr3_aa: ASSFSVSYNEQF
cdr3_length: 12; j_call: TRBJ2-7; v_call: TRBV7-8; clone_size: -; cdr3_aa: ASSLRDSTNEQY
cdr3_length: 12; j_call: TRBJ2-5; v_call: TRBV5-8; clone_size: -; cdr3_aa: ASKTRRDQETQY
cdr3_length: 14; j_call: TRBJ2-2; v_call: TRBV7-9; clone_size: -; cdr3_aa: ASISGGGANTGELF
cdr3_length: 13; j_call: TRBJ1-1; v_call: TRBV7-2; clone_size: -; cdr3_aa: ASSLGDIKNTEAF
cdr3_length: 13; j_call: TRBJ1-1; v_call: TRBV5-6; clone_size: -; cdr3_aa: ASSTRFTSSIEAF
cdr3_length: 14; j_call: TRBJ2-5; v_call: TRBV6-5; clone_size: -; cdr3_aa: ASSYSWDSNKNTQY
cdr3_length: 11; j_call: TRBJ2-7; v_call: TRBV6-1; clone_size: -; cdr3_aa: ASSESWAHEQY
cdr3_length: 12; j_call: TRBJ2-7; v_call: TRBV5-6; clone_size: -; cdr3_aa: ASSLRGTVSEQY
cdr3_length: 13; j_call: TRBJ2-3; v_call: TRBV6-2/TRBV6-3; clone_size: -; cdr3_aa: ASSTGTIKKSTQY
cdr3_length: 11; j_call: TRBJ2-7; v_call: TRBV6-5; clone_size: once; cdr3_aa: AREGRGPREQY
cdr3_length: 12; j_call: TRBJ2-5; v_call: TRBV28; clone_size: -; cdr3_aa: ASSLGQGKWAQY
cdr3_length: 13; j_call: TRBJ1-2; v_call: TRBV30; clone_size: few; cdr3_aa: AWNRRDRTNYGYT
cdr3_length: 14; j_call: TRBJ1-3; v_call: TRBV5-4; clone_size: -; cdr3_aa: ASSGTGTPSGNTIY
cdr3_length: 12; j_call: TRBJ2-3; v_call: TRBV6-4; clone_size: -; cdr3_aa: ASSDSQGADTQY
cdr3_length: 13; j_call: TRBJ1-2; v_call: TRBV7-8; clone_size: once; cdr3_aa: ASSQPRQGGRGYT
cdr3_length: 13; j_call: TRBJ2-1; v_call: TRBV6-2/TRBV6-3; clone_size: -; cdr3_aa: ASSYGGLSYNEQF
cdr3_length: 14; j_call: TRBJ2-5; v_call: TRBV18; clone_size: -; cdr3_aa: ASSPLGQGAAETQY
cdr3_length: 14; j_call: TRBJ2-1; v_call: TRBV7-9; clone_size: -; cdr3_aa: ASTYRGGGAVNEQF
cdr3_length: 10; j_call: TRBJ2-1; v_call: TRBV7-3; clone_size: -; cdr3_aa: ASSEQGNEQF
cdr3_length: 15; j_call: TRBJ1-1; v_call: TRBV29-1; clone_size: once; cdr3_aa: SAPFTGTGTLNTEAF
cdr3_length: 11; j_call: TRBJ1-1; v_call: TRBV25-1; clone_size: -; cdr3_aa: ASSAEGYTEAF
cdr3_length: 13; j_call: TRBJ1-1; v_call: TRBV18; clone_size: -; cdr3_aa: ASSPSGTTNTEAF
cdr3_length: 13; j_call: TRBJ2-5; v_call: TRBV3-1/TRBV3-2; clone_size: -; cdr3_aa: ASSQDPGKQETQY
cdr3_length: 16; j_call: TRBJ1-6; v_call: TRBV13; clone_size: -; cdr3_aa: ASSLRRTGGSYNSPLH
cdr3_length: 14; j_call: TRBJ1-1; v_call: TRBV18; clone_size: -; cdr3_aa: ASSPREGQGGTEAF
cdr3_length: 16; j_call: TRBJ2-7; v_call: TRBV27; clone_size: -; cdr3_aa: ASSLLRTGNALAYEQY
cdr3_length: 13; j_call: TRBJ1-5; v_call: TRBV19; clone_size: -; cdr3_aa: ASSDGQGRSQPQH
cdr3_length: 14; j_call: TRBJ1-1; v_call: TRBV5-1; clone_size: -; cdr3_aa: ASSLAPTGGNTEAF
cdr3_length: 14; j_call: TRBJ1-6; v_call: TRBV7-9; clone_size: once; cdr3_aa: ASSLDRVIGNSPLH
cdr3_length: 11; j_call: TRBJ2-3; v_call: TRBV29-1; clone_size: once; cdr3_aa: SVGGRATDTQY
cdr3_length: 14; j_call: TRBJ2-5; v_call: TRBV4-2; clone_size: -; cdr3_aa: ASSQPSTGGQETQY
cdr3_length: 14; j_call: TRBJ2-3; v_call: TRBV11-3; clone_size: -; cdr3_aa: ASSLAASGRGDTQY
cdr3_length: 13; j_call: TRBJ2-1; v_call: TRBV13; clone_size: -; cdr3_aa: ASNRPGGRYNEQF
cdr3_length: 13; j_call: TRBJ1-2; v_call: TRBV6-2/TRBV6-3; clone_size: -; cdr3_aa: ASSYRTPRGYGYT
cdr3_length: 16; j_call: TRBJ1-6; v_call: TRBV9; clone_size: -; cdr3_aa: ASSVESVGDRDNSPLH
cdr3_length: 14; j_call: TRBJ2-1; v_call: TRBV12-5; clone_size: -; cdr3_aa: ASGLAHRQGYNEQF
cdr3_length: 12; j_call: TRBJ2-7; v_call: TRBV29-1; clone_size: -; cdr3_aa: SVELAGPTYEQY
cdr3_length: 15; j_call: TRBJ2-1; v_call: TRBV15; clone_size: -; cdr3_aa: ATSRDRRGPPYNEQF
cdr3_length: 9; j_call: TRBJ1-6; v_call: TRBV20-1; clone_size: -; cdr3_aa: SASEGSPLH